This T cell receptor beta chain was found in a study of tissue T cells after allogeneic stem cell transplantation. Study-wide results and limits: Few T cell clones were shared across patients, but motif clusters showed tissue-specific shared signatures.

Germline loops: CDR1 GKSSPN, CDR2 SITVG. The CDR3 runs to 10 residues. V was shortened by 0 bases and J by 7 bases, with 4 bases between the two germline ends. Sequencing used immunoSEQ multiplex PCR; TCRdb keeps in-frame clones, though not all of them. The data contain thousands of clones, roughly 47% of them singletons. The time point is: mouse harvest day 7 after allogeneic transplant. Each mouse received 10^7 T-cell-depleted marrow cells plus 10^6 splenic CD5+ T cells by tail vein. This mouse GVHD model was MHC-mismatched B6 to BALB/c, profiled day 7 or 14. This clone is judged large (0.1 to 1%). The antigen is unknown. Genes here carry mouse names. The read ends 1 residue shy of where the CDR3 ends; the end is completed using the germline J gene.

This clonotype was obtained from a female BALB/c mouse given C57BL/6 T cells with graft-versus-host disease after an allogeneic hematopoietic cell transplant. The chain carries TRBV31 and TRBJ2-7; D ambiguous. Sequenced material: lymph node tissue. Incomplete CDR3 DNA: TGTGCCTGGAGTCTAGAGGAACAGTAC. Protein: CAWSLEEQY. The full CDR3 protein is CAWSLEEQYF.